These 24 T cell receptor beta chains came from one sample sequenced in a study of neurological immune-mediated disorders. MiXCR, run by TCRdb on the 5' RACE reads, gives a single entry per CDR3 protein. The sample lists 50,000 to 70,000 distinct CDR3 sequences, about 11% seen once, with around 6.7% in the top ten. Time point described: longitudinal time-point 1 (baseline). The sequenced material came from PBMCs. These TCRs come from a male donor with HTLV-1-associated myelopathy (HAM/TSP).

This clonotype was observed at least ten times. The rearrangement joins TRBV25-1 to TRBJ1-6, with D maybe TRBD1 (5 bases). The germline CDR1 and CDR2 sequences are MGHDK and SYGVNS. The CDR3 sequence is 15 residues long. V was pared by 1 base and J by 10 bases, with 14 bases between. In DNA form, the CDR3 reads TGTGCCAGCAGTGAATTTGGGGGTGCGGGCTCACCCCTCCACTTT. The encoded protein is CASSEFGGAGSPLHF.

With regard to this clonotype: A read error may produce the germline difference seen at one junction end. The rearrangement uses TRBV5-4 and TRBJ2-1, with 7 nucleotides matching TRBD2. Germline V gene sequence: CDR1 SGHNT, CDR2 YYREEE (reference sequence). The CDR3 loop spans 14 amino acids. CDR3 coding DNA: TGTGCCAGCAGCACCAGCGGGGCTGTGAATGAGCAGTTCTTT. This gives the protein CASSTSGAVNEQFF.

In its sample, this clonotype was seen a few times. This chain uses TRBV10-3 with TRBJ2-7; 8 nucleotides match TRBD1. The ends lost 0 bases at V and 5 bases at J; junction bases unmatched: 3. This CDR3 spans 14 amino acids. Germline V gene lookup returns CDR1 ENHRY and CDR2 SYGVKD. CDR3 in DNA: TGTGCCATCAGTGAGTCCAGGGGGCGGGACGAGCAGTACTTC. This translates into CAISESRGRDEQYF.

This clonotype was seen many times. This chain connects TRBV27 to TRBJ1-5; tentatively, D is TRBD1 (5 bases). The germline CDR1 and CDR2 sequences are MNHEY and SMNVEV (reference sequence). The CDR3 length is 16 residues. Trimming left V 5 bases short and J 5 bases short, with 19 bases between. The CDR3 region has the DNA TGTGCCAGCAGTCCCCGGTTCGGGGGACGCTATCAGCCCCAGCATTTT. It yields the protein CASSPRFGGRYQPQHF.

This clonotype was counted many times. V usage is TRBV20-1 and J usage is TRBJ2-4; D may correspond to TRBD1 or TRBD2 (5 bases each). The V end lost 6 bases, the J end lost 5 bases, and 14 bases lay between the germline ends. CDR1 and CDR2 (germline): DFQATT, SNEGSKA (reference sequence). There are 13 residues in the CDR3. This chain's CDR3 is CSAPKLGENIQYF. The CDR3 region has the DNA TGCAGTGCCCCCAAGTTGGGGGAAAACATTCAGTACTTC.

The V gene is TRBV20-1, the J gene TRBJ2-5; D perhaps matches TRBD2 (6 bases). Germline CDR1 and CDR2: DFQATT and SNEGSKA (reference sequence). V lost 2 bases and J 12 bases, leaving 22 bases between the germline ends. CDR3 length: 14 residues. DNA for the CDR3: TGCAGTGCTAGACCGACTTCGACCCGGGAGAACAAGTACTTC. Translated, it gives CSARPTSTRENKYF.

There are many counts of this clonotype. The chain employs TRBV29-1 and TRBJ2-7; 10 bases align to TRBD1. After removal of 7 bases from V and 4 bases from J, the junction contained 4 bases not matched to a gene. This CDR3 contains 12 residues. Germline-derived CDR1 and CDR2 are SQVTM and ANQGSEA. CDR3: CSAGTGVYEQYF. The CDR3 nucleotides are TGCAGCGCCGGGACAGGGGTTTACGAGCAGTACTTC.

This clonotype was picked up many times. The chain is built from TRBV20-1 and TRBJ2-3, with 7 bases aligning to TRBD2. V lost 5 bases, J lost 1 base, and 9 bases stayed unmatched. The CDR3 covers 15 residues. Germline V gives CDR1 DFQATT, CDR2 SNEGSKA (reference sequence). The CDR3: CSAGGLGGGTDTQYF. The CDR3 nucleotides read TGCAGTGCTGGGGGTTTGGGGGGGGGCACAGATACGCAGTATTTT.

This clonotype came up many times. The chain uses TRBV11-3 and TRBJ2-1; 13 bases match TRBD2. The germline CDR1 and CDR2 sequences are SGHNT and YENEEA. The CDR3 is 15 amino acids. The trim removed 3 bases at V and 8 bases at J, leaving 4 bases unmatched. The CDR3 DNA reads as TGTGCCAGCAGCTTCGGACTAGCGGGGGTCGATGAGCAGTTCTTC. Translated: CASSFGLAGVDEQFF. The full variable domain, its missing parts supplied by reference TRBV11-3 and TRBJ2-1, is EAGVVQSPRYKIIEKKQPVAFWCNPISGHNTLYWYLQNLGQGPELLIRYENEEAVDDSQLPKDRFSAERLKGVDSTLKIQPAELGDSAVYLCASSFGLAGVDEQFFGPGTRLTVL.

This clonotype was counted ten times or more. The genes are TRBV14 and TRBJ1-3; D unclear. The CDR3 contains 16 residues. The germline CDR1 and CDR2 sequences are SGHDN and FVKESK. V was trimmed by 4 bases and J by 0 bases, leaving 13 bases between them. The CDR3 protein is CASSLLGDNSGNTIYF. The CDR3 region has the DNA TGTGCCAGCAGCCTCCTCGGAGACAACTCTGGAAACACCATATATTTT. The whole variable domain, filled in from reference TRBV14 and TRBJ1-3, reads EAGVTQFPSHSVIEKGQTVTLRCDPISGHDNLYWYRRVMGKEIKFLLHFVKESKQDESGMPNNRFLAERTGGTYSTLKVQPAELEDSGVYFCASSLLGDNSGNTIYFGEGSWLTVV.

This clonotype came up many times. J is TRBJ1-3 and V is TRBV6-5; D remains unclear. The CDR3 length is 16 residues. Germline V gene sequence: CDR1 MNHEY, CDR2 SVGAGI. Trimming left V 5 bases short and J 1 base short, with 15 bases between. CDR3 region: CASSRQTGISGNTIYF. CDR3 coding DNA: TGTGCCAGCAGTCGTCAGACTGGGATTTCTGGAAACACCATATATTTT.

This clonotype was counted ten times or more. In DNA form, the CDR3 reads TGTGCCAGCTCACCACCGGACTGGGGACCCAGTTTGAGGGAGCAGTACTTC. This translates into CASSPPDWGPSLREQYF. The rearrangement links TRBV18 to TRBJ2-7; D is possibly TRBD1 or TRBD2 (5 bases each). The ends were cut back, 0 bases at V and 7 bases at J, with 22 bases in the middle. Germline assignment: CDR1 KGHSH and CDR2 LQKENI. The length of the CDR3 is 17 residues.

This clonotype appeared many times. The chain joins TRBV29-1 to TRBJ1-4; D perhaps matches TRBD1 (5 bases). Trimming removed 6 bases from V and 11 bases from J, with 16 bases in between. The CDR3 runs 12 residues. In germline, CDR1 is SQVTM, CDR2 ANQGSEA. The CDR3 sequence: CSVSWDLGKLFF. The CDR3 nucleotides are TGCAGCGTCTCTTGGGACCTAGGCAAACTGTTTTTT.

This clonotype was detected many times. The V gene is TRBV4-1, the J gene TRBJ2-7, with 7 bases aligning to TRBD1. This CDR3 spans 18 amino acids. The junction had 17 bases not matched to a gene; V was cut back by 1 base and J by 5 bases. Per the germline V gene, CDR1 is MGHRA and CDR2 is YSYEKL. CDR3: CASSQGVFGTASFNEQYF. The DNA for the CDR3 is TGCGCCAGCAGCCAAGGAGTATTCGGGACAGCAAGCTTCAACGAGCAGTACTTC.

This clonotype was picked up many times. The genes are TRBV7-9 and TRBJ2-1, with D perhaps TRBD1 or TRBD2 (5 bases each). V was shortened by 11 bases and J by 0 bases, with 11 bases between the two germline ends. The germline V gene encodes CDR1 SEHNR and CDR2 FQNEAQ (reference sequence). The CDR3 runs 13 residues. The CDR3: CASGHSSYNEQFF. In nucleotides, the CDR3 is TGTGCCTCGGGGCACAGCTCCTACAATGAGCAGTTCTTC.

This clonotype occurred many times. J is TRBJ1-5 and V is TRBV5-1, with D hard to call. Germline assignment: CDR1 SGHRS and CDR2 YFSETQ. V was shortened by 1 base and J by 5 bases, with 10 bases between the two germline ends. The CDR3 consists of 14 residues. The CDR3 spells CASSLSPVDQPQHF. The CDR3 DNA sequence: TGCGCCAGCAGCTTGAGTCCGGTTGATCAGCCCCAGCATTTT. Together with reference TRBV5-1 and TRBJ1-5, the CDR3 gives the full variable domain: KAGVTQTPRYLIKTRGQQVTLSCSPISGHRSVSWYQQTPGQGLQFLFEYFSETQRNKGNFPGRFSGRQFSNSRSEMNVSTLELGDSALYLCASSLSPVDQPQHFGDGTRLSIL.

This sequence joins TRBV7-9 and TRBJ2-1, with D possibly called TRBD1 or TRBD2 (7 bases each). This CDR3 is built from 15 residues. Germline V gene sequence: CDR1 SEHNR, CDR2 FQNEAQ (reference sequence). V shed 5 bases and J shed 8 bases, with 19 bases lying between them. The CDR3 coding sequence is TGTGCCAGCAGCCGCTCAGGGGGGGAGCGCGATGAGCAGTTCTTC. Amino acid sequence: CASSRSGGERDEQFF.

This clonotype occurred many times. This chain joins TRBV5-5 and TRBJ2-7, with a possible D match to TRBD1 (6 bases). Germline values: CDR1 SGHKS, CDR2 YYEKEE (reference sequence). The CDR3 is 13 amino acids. V shed 2 bases and J shed 5 bases, with 11 bases lying between them. The CDR3: CASSFQGSHEQYF. The CDR3 DNA reads TGTGCCAGCAGCTTTCAGGGGAGCCACGAGCAGTACTTC.

There are many counts of this clonotype. The V gene is TRBV5-1, the J gene TRBJ2-7; 8 positions agree with TRBD1. The V gene end was trimmed by 4 bases and the J gene end by 3 bases; junction bases not matched to a gene: 6. This CDR3 has 14 residues. Germline CDR1 SGHRS, CDR2 YFSETQ. The CDR3 loop is CASSAGTGDYEQYF. The CDR3 DNA sequence: TGCGCCAGCAGCGCAGGGACAGGCGACTACGAGCAGTACTTC.

This clonotype was observed many times. The chain couples TRBV28 to TRBJ1-6; D is ambiguous. Germline lookup yields CDR1 MDHEN and CDR2 SYDVKM. V was pared by 5 bases and J by 8 bases, with 4 bases between. The CDR3 has 11 amino acids. CDR3 region: CASSRDSPLHF. The CDR3 coding sequence is TGTGCCAGCAGTCGGGATTCACCCCTCCACTTT.

This clonotype has only one observation. One junction end does not reproduce the germline sequence, and a read error may be involved. This sequence joins TRBV5-1 and TRBJ1-3; D gene ambiguous. CDR3 length equals 16 residues. In germline, CDR1 is SGHRS, CDR2 YFSETQ. The CDR3 DNA sequence: TGCGCCAGCTGCTTAGCCTCCAACACAGCCGGAAACACCATATATTTT. Translated: CASCLASNTAGNTIYF.

This clonotype has ten or more counts. The chain combines TRBV7-9 with TRBJ1-2; D is ambiguous. CDR1 and CDR2 from the germline V gene are SEHNR and FQNEAQ (reference sequence). There are 14 residues in the CDR3. V was pared by 1 base and J by 4 bases, with 10 bases between. The CDR3 protein is CASSLGVGTYGYTF. The DNA of the CDR3 is TGTGCCAGCAGCTTAGGGGTGGGAACCTATGGCTACACCTTC.

This clonotype was picked up many times. The chain is built from TRBV12-3 or TRBV12-4 and TRBJ2-5; no reliable D call. The ends were cut back, 6 bases at V and 1 base at J, with 12 bases in the middle. This CDR3 comprises 14 residues. The CDR3 sequence is CASSNTVIQETQYF. The CDR3 coding sequence is TGTGCCAGCAGCAACACCGTTATCCAAGAGACCCAGTACTTC.

This clonotype was counted ten times or more. The chain combines TRBV20-1 with TRBJ1-3; D ambiguous. The V end was cut by 6 bases, the J end by 8 bases, with 17 bases between. CDR1 and CDR2 (germline): DFQATT, SNEGSKA (reference sequence). The CDR3 covers 13 residues. The CDR3 loop reads CSARDPLSDTIYF. In nucleotides, the CDR3 is TGCAGTGCCCGCGACCCACTATCGGACACCATATATTTT.